Described below is a single TCR beta chain sequence and its context. The CDR3 length is 12 residues. The V gene's germline CDR1 is KGHSH and CDR2 LQKENI. The J segment lost 10 bases and the V segment lost 4 bases, leaving 6 bases of the junction unmatched. These data belong to a study of blood T cell repertoires in COVID-19. Overall study: The study drew acute and convalescent COVID-19 samples from the United States, Italy and Spain.

Generated by immunoSEQ multiplex PCR, the TCRdb table keeps only in-frame clones and is missing some. Counted here are some 130,000 clones, 80% occurring once; the ten biggest clones make up roughly 1.8%. This sequence joins TRBV18 and TRBJ1-1, with 7 bases lining up with TRBD1. The clonotype originates from a man aged 65 to 85 with acute or convalescent COVID-19. Sequencing was done on a sample of peripheral blood. CDR3 region: CASSRQGEGAFF. CDR3 in DNA: TGTGCCAGCTCACGACAGGGTGAGGGAGCTTTCTTT.